The 23 T cell receptor beta chains given below trace back to one sample, sequenced in a study of blood T cell repertoires in COVID-19. Data came from immunoSEQ multiplex PCR; TCRdb stores just in-frame clones and leaves some out. The sample contains 120,000 to 150,000 clones, about nine tenths of which appear only once. The sample comprised peripheral blood. These receptors were taken from a human donor in a cohort sampled during active COVID-19.

J is TRBJ2-7 and V is TRBV6-2 or TRBV6-3, with no clear D. V was trimmed by 0 bases and J by 3 bases, leaving 6 bases between them. CDR1 is MNHEY and CDR2 is SVGEGT in the germline V gene. The CDR3 runs to 13 residues. The CDR3 bases are TGTGCCAGCAGTTACTCGATAGTCTACGAGCAGTACTTC. It codes for CASSYSIVYEQYF.

A remark on this clone: The same CDR3 also results from other DNA sequences found in this sample. The chain uses TRBV4-3 and TRBJ2-7; weak D call: TRBD2 (5 bases). CDR3 length: 13 amino acids. The V gene lost 0 bases and the J gene lost 4 bases, with 7 bases spanning the gap. CDR1 and CDR2 from the germline V gene are LGHNA and YSLEER. CDR3 in amino acids: CASSQDRGYEQYF. The CDR3 DNA reads TGCGCCAGCAGCCAAGATCGGGGATACGAGCAGTACTTC.

This chain joins TRBV4-3 and TRBJ1-6; no clear D gene. CDR3 length: 16 residues. V lost 2 bases and J 0 bases, leaving 8 bases between the germline ends. Per the germline V gene, CDR1 is LGHNA and CDR2 is YSLEER. The CDR3 nucleotides read TGCGCCAGCAGCCAACAGTTCAACTCCTATAATTCACCCCTCCACTTT. Protein product: CASSQQFNSYNSPLHF.

This clone occurred a few times. This chain uses TRBV7-2 with TRBJ2-3, with 10 bases fitting TRBD1. This CDR3 is 15 amino acids long. After removal of 3 bases from V and 3 bases from J, the junction contained 3 bases not matched to a gene. The V gene's germline CDR1 is SGHTA and CDR2 FQGNSA. CDR3 coding DNA: TGTGCCAGCAGCTTTGACAGGGGGCTAACAGATACGCAGTATTTT. It translates to CASSFDRGLTDTQYF.

The chain joins TRBV5-6 to TRBJ2-4, with 9 nucleotides matching TRBD1. Germline V CDR1 and CDR2: SGHDT, YYEEEE. CDR3 size: 14 residues. Germline trimming cut 6 bases from V and 0 bases from J; bases unmatched to any gene: 1. CDR3 bases: TGTGCCAGCAACAGGGGGCAAGCCAAAAACATTCAGTACTTC. Translated: CASNRGQAKNIQYF. The complete variable domain, with remaining parts taken from reference TRBV5-6 and TRBJ2-4, reads DAGVTQSPTHLIKTRGQQVTLRCSPKSGHDTVSWYQQALGQGPQFIFQYYEEEERQRGNFPDRFSGHQFPNYSSELNVNALLLGDSALYLCASNRGQAKNIQYFGAGTRLSVL.

This chain links TRBV30 with TRBJ2-7, with TRBD2 identical over 8 bases. V lost 3 bases, J lost 6 bases, and 13 bases stayed unmatched. CDR1 is GTSNPN and CDR2 is SVGIG in the germline V gene (reference sequence). This CDR3 is 15 amino acids long. Here the CDR3 reads CAWRSMAGGYLEQYF. The CDR3 DNA follows: TGTGCCTGGAGATCGATGGCGGGAGGATACCTCGAGCAGTACTTC.

The chain carries TRBV7-9 and TRBJ2-1; 13 bases align to TRBD2. The V gene's germline CDR1 is SEHNR and CDR2 FQNEAQ (reference sequence). The CDR3 is made up of 16 amino acids. With V trimmed by 3 bases and J by 5 bases, 4 bases remained unmatched. Written as DNA, the CDR3 is TGTGCCAGCAGCTTTCGGACTAGCGGGGGTAACAATGAGCAGTTCTTC. Translating it yields CASSFRTSGGNNEQFF.

The V call is TRBV6-6, the J call TRBJ1-2; D perhaps matches TRBD1 (5 bases). V was trimmed by 7 bases and J by 5 bases, leaving 14 bases between them. Germline V gene lookup returns CDR1 MNHNY and CDR2 SVGAGI (reference sequence). This CDR3 is 13 amino acids long. The CDR3: CASNLGGDYGYTF. CDR3 DNA: TGTGCCAGCAATTTGGGGGGGGATTATGGCTACACCTTC.

The chain employs TRBV18 and TRBJ1-6; unclear D gene. Germline V gives CDR1 KGHSH, CDR2 LQKENI. The CDR3 is 18 residues long. V gave up 2 bases and J gave up 0 bases, with 14 bases separating them. The chain's CDR3 is CASSPVPTADSYNSPLHF. DNA of the CDR3: TGTGCCAGCTCACCAGTACCAACAGCCGACTCCTATAATTCACCCCTCCACTTT.

The chain couples TRBV2 to TRBJ2-1; D is unclear. Germline CDR1 and CDR2: SNHLY and FYNNEI. The CDR3 is 11 amino acids. Trimming removed 7 bases at V and 5 bases at J, with 6 bases between. CDR3 protein: CASNIDNEQFF. The CDR3 DNA is TGTGCCAGCAATATCGACAATGAGCAGTTCTTC.

For this clone: One end of the junction is discordant with germline, which a read error may explain. This chain connects TRBV24-1 to TRBJ1-2; D uncertain. The length of the CDR3 is 9 residues. CDR1 is KGHDR and CDR2 is SFDVKD in the germline V gene. The CDR3 coding sequence is TGTGCCACCAGTGATTTCCATCCCTTC. This sequence encodes CATSDFHPF.

This chain connects TRBV28 to TRBJ1-2; TRBD1 might be the D (5 bases). Germline V gene sequence: CDR1 MDHEN, CDR2 SYDVKM. Trimming left V 2 bases short and J 9 bases short, with 13 bases between. There are 13 residues in the CDR3. The CDR3 loop reads CASSLVGARSYTF. For the CDR3, the DNA is TGTGCCAGCAGTTTAGTAGGGGCAAGGAGCTACACCTTC.

The chain is built from TRBV2 and TRBJ2-7, with 10 bases identical to TRBD1. The CDR3 has 15 residues. Germline CDR1 reads SNHLY; CDR2 reads FYNNEI. Losses at the gene ends were 4 bases for V and 3 bases for J; bases not matched to a gene: 6. The CDR3 nucleotides read TGTGCCAGCAGTGGACCGGGACAGGGGAACTACGAGCAGTACTTC. Protein product: CASSGPGQGNYEQYF.

This clone was recorded a few times. The chain links TRBV15 to TRBJ2-7; 10 bases match TRBD2. V was clipped by 0 bases and J by 3 bases; unmatched bases: 14. Germline V gives CDR1 LNHNV, CDR2 YYDKDF (reference sequence). The CDR3 length is 19 residues. CDR3 DNA: TGTGCCACCAGCAGAGATGTCCCCGGGACTAGCGTGGGGATCTACGAGCAGTACTTC. It specifies CATSRDVPGTSVGIYEQYF.

The chain employs TRBV5-6 and TRBJ2-1; 10 bases agree with TRBD2. The CDR3 runs 12 residues. In germline, CDR1 is SGHDT, CDR2 YYEEEE. J was trimmed by 14 bases and V by 2 bases; bases with no gene match: 4. As DNA, the CDR3 is TGTGCCAGCAGCTTTGGACTAGCGGAAGAGTTCTTC. It specifies CASSFGLAEEFF.

The chain employs TRBV7-9 and TRBJ1-4; 8 nucleotides align to TRBD1. The CDR3 extends over 17 amino acids. Germline CDR1 SEHNR, CDR2 FQNEAQ (reference sequence). V was clipped by 5 bases and J by 4 bases; unmatched bases: 12. For the CDR3, the DNA is TGTGCCAGCAGCAATCAACTTACAGGGGGGGTTAATGAAAAACTGTTTTTT. It is translated as CASSNQLTGGVNEKLFF.

The chain employs TRBV9 and TRBJ2-6; TRBD1 aligns across 7 bases. The V gene end was trimmed by 2 bases and the J gene end by 0 bases; junction bases not matched to a gene: 5. CDR1 is SGDLS and CDR2 is YYNGEE in the germline V gene. This CDR3 is 17 amino acids long. CDR3 protein: CASSVYRGTSGANVLTF. CDR3 sequence (DNA): TGTGCCAGCAGCGTTTACAGGGGAACCTCTGGGGCCAACGTCCTGACTTTC.

This chain uses TRBV29-1 with TRBJ2-5, with D possibly being TRBD2 (6 bases). This CDR3 spans 14 amino acids. V shed 4 bases and J shed 9 bases, with 21 bases lying between them. CDR1 SQVTM and CDR2 ANQGSEA come from the germline V gene. The CDR3 nucleotides are TGCAGCGTTGTTCTTAGCGGACGAAATGGGGCCCAGTACTTC. Its translation is CSVVLSGRNGAQYF.

The genes are TRBV11-2 and TRBJ2-7, with D maybe TRBD2 (5 bases). The CDR3 runs 16 residues. Germline CDR1 is SGHAT and CDR2 is FQNNGV. V lost 1 base to trimming and J lost 3 bases, with 16 bases between them. The CDR3 here is CASSLVGGHPGYEQYF. The CDR3 DNA reads TGTGCCAGCAGCTTAGTCGGCGGGCATCCAGGCTACGAGCAGTACTTC.

This clone has a handful of counts. V is TRBV18 and J is TRBJ1-3, with D uncertain. Between the trimmed V and J ends, which lost 4 bases and 0 bases, there was a span of 10 bases. The germline V gene has CDR1 KGHSH and CDR2 LQKENI. The CDR3 sequence is 15 residues long. The CDR3: CASSRGVPSGNTIYF. The CDR3 DNA follows: TGTGCCAGCTCACGCGGGGTCCCCTCTGGAAACACCATATATTTT.

In DNA, the CDR3 is TGTGCCAGCAGTCCGGACAGGGGAGGAGATTCACCCCTCCACTTT. Residues: CASSPDRGGDSPLHF. The chain recombines TRBV27 with TRBJ1-6; 9 positions match TRBD1. This CDR3 is 15 amino acids long. In germline, CDR1 is MNHEY, CDR2 SMNVEV (reference sequence). J lost 8 bases, V lost 5 bases, and 7 bases had no gene match.

The genes are TRBV7-3 and TRBJ1-4, with TRBD1 identical over 7 bases. From germline, CDR1 is SGHTA and CDR2 FQGTGA. The CDR3 is 17 residues long. After removal of 5 bases from V and 4 bases from J, the junction contained 13 bases not matched to a gene. CDR3 nucleotide sequence: TGTGCCAGCAGCGATGACGTCGCAGGGGGAATTAATGAAAAACTGTTTTTT. This sequence encodes CASSDDVAGGINEKLFF. The entire variable domain, with the rest obtained from reference TRBV7-3 and TRBJ1-4, is as follows: GAGVSQTPSNKVTEKGKYVELRCDPISGHTALYWYRQSLGQGPEFLIYFQGTGAADDSGLPNDRFFAVRPEGSVSTLKIQRTERGDSAVYLCASSDDVAGGINEKLFFGSGTQLSVL.

This sequence joins TRBV21-1 and TRBJ1-5; the table's D call of TRBD1 was not tested on the DNA. TRBV21-1 is assigned pseudogene status. The CDR3 has 15 residues. Written as DNA, the CDR3 is TGTGCCAGCAGGGAGACAGGGGCAGAAGATCAGCCCCAGCATTTT. It codes for CASRETGAEDQPQHF.